Included here is one T cell receptor beta chain sequence, with context. Its antigen remains undetermined. The sample holds no much larger clone one base away, and base qualities are not on file. This sample is part of a study of blood T cell repertoires in COVID-19 (dated by TCRdb to 2019 to 2021). General notes on the study: Collaborator samples came from the United States, Italy and Spain and covered acute and convalescent phases of COVID-19. The prospective study material was composed of cDNA or gDNA derived from T cells, B-cell-depleted T cells, or PBMCs. The dataset comprised deeply sampled blood TCRbeta repertoires from subjects exposed to, actively infected with, or recovered from COVID-19. The repertoires were released in a freely available public database meant as a resource for research on the immune response to SARS-CoV-2. Samples were obtained from the ongoing ImmuneRACE study (first 160 participants) and from about 1,300 subjects provided by 6 global collaborators. Sample metadata almost always included a de-identified subject ID, COVID-19 status, age in years and sex. Where available, HLA class I and class II types were obtained from metadata supplied by the sample provider rather than from assay-based typing.

The CDR3, cysteine through phenylalanine, is 13 amino acids long. Only the CDR3 DNA is retained, 39 bases long and in frame from the first base. Per the germline V gene, SNHLY is the CDR1 and FYNNEI is the CDR2. Compared with germline, V lacks 7 bases and J lacks 8 bases; bases without a gene match: 8. Points the paper makes about the study in general: Clinical and demographic metadata were provided uncurated, with the amount varying by source and participant.

Participants in the prospective study were enrolled through a virtual design, were aged 18 to 89 years, and lived in roughly 25 United States geographic areas. In the prospective study, participants were assigned to cohorts based on the clinical history participants reported in a screening survey and a study questionnaire. Recovered participants in ImmuneRACE Cohort 3 were defined by two consecutive negative NP/OP PCR tests, clearance by a healthcare professional, or resolution of symptoms. In the prospective study, whole blood, serum and a nasopharyngeal or oropharyngeal swab were collected from each participant by mobile phlebotomists. Participants in the prospective study had the option to provide additional blood draws and questionnaires over a 2-month period. Prospective study blood samples were shipped either frozen or at room temperature before DNA extraction. TCRbeta CDR3 regions were amplified from genomic DNA using the immunoSEQ Assay, a bias-controlled multiplex PCR. The authors' pipeline ran thus. Within the assay, amplification of reference gene primers was used to estimate how many nucleated cells each sample contained. Sequence reads were collapsed and filtered to measure the absolute abundance of every unique TCRbeta CDR3 rearrangement. Productive Simpson clonality was computed per sample as the square root of Simpson's diversity index over productive rearrangements. Imported from immuneACCESS, the table was reduced by TCRdb to in-frame sequences with V and J called. These copies leave out some clones; in studies compared against another copy, an unresolved V gene accounts for under half, and the cause of the remainder is not known. V and J calls and clone size are those listed in that table; D and trimming were worked out from the DNA. This sample holds about 320,000 clones; about nine tenths were observed only once. Approximately 5% of the sample lies in the top ten.

The sequenced material came from PBMCs or T cells enriched from blood (not recorded which). The sequence joins TRBV2 to TRBJ2-1, with 7 central nucleotides matching TRBD2. The receptor was isolated from a man aged 60-69 years who had recovered from COVID-19. The CDR3 region has the sequence CASKAGRVDEQFF. The nucleotide sequence is given as TGTGCCAGCAAAGCGGGGCGGGTCGATGAGCAGTTCTTC.